This T cell receptor (beta chain) was recovered during a study of CD8 T cells in Susac syndrome. This CDR3 region has 13 residues. Between the trimmed V and J ends, which lost 0 bases and 6 bases, there was a span of 8 bases. Germline CDR1 and CDR2: SGHDN and FVKESK. This clonotype was seen a few times. RNA totalling about 0.45 to 1 ug underwent reverse transcription with random hexamers. TCRdb used MiXCR to reprocess the immunoSEQ multiplex PCR reads, holding one entry per CDR3 protein. The table includes fewer than 200,000 distinct CDR3 sequences, approximately 95% detected once. Sequencing of TCR beta was performed on blood CD8+ T cells and on blood CD4+ T cells. Relapsing-remitting disease, either stable or active, was present in the treatment-naive patients who were the multiple sclerosis controls.

This clonotype was obtained from a human donor with multiple sclerosis. The chain recombines TRBV14 with TRBJ1-2, with D hard to call. Sequences were obtained from CD8+ T cells from PBMCs. The CDR3 DNA sequence: TGTGCCAGCAGCCAAGATCGTCGGAATGGCTACACCTTC. Translated: CASSQDRRNGYTF.